This T cell receptor beta chain was sequenced for a study of blood T cell repertoires in COVID-19. The CDR3 consists of 14 residues. The V and J ends lost 1 base and 2 bases respectively, with 9 bases between them. Germline CDR1 reads SGHRS; CDR2 reads YFSETQ. Participants spanned ages about 18 to 100 years and resided in about two dozen US areas. Clinical histories supplied by participants themselves formed the basis of cohort assignment. Some clones are missing from TCRdb's copy, which holds only in-frame ones; the method was immunoSEQ multiplex PCR. The repertoire holds 300,000 to 350,000 clones, with 80% to 90% as singletons.

This chain connects TRBV5-1 to TRBJ1-2; D gene unclear. This TCR came from a man younger than 40 who had recovered from COVID-19. Sequencing was performed on PBMCs or T cells enriched from blood (not recorded which). Written as DNA, the CDR3 is TGCGCCAGCAGCTTGAGTACATCCAACTATGGCTACACCTTC. Protein sequence: CASSLSTSNYGYTF.